The 13 T cell receptor beta chains below all came from one sample that was sequenced in a study of cytomegalovirus exposure and HLA in healthy donors. The study ran its PCR with 60 Vbeta and 13 Jbeta primers. The table came from immunoSEQ multiplex PCR; TCRdb's copy has only in-frame clones and leaves some out. The table lists about 110,000 clones, 60% to 80% of them singletons. Sequences were obtained from PBMCs. The receptors were sampled from a boy younger than 18 in good health and CMV-seronegative.

The J gene is TRBJ2-7, the V gene TRBV4-3; D is possibly TRBD2 (5 bases). The V end lost 0 bases, the J end lost 2 bases, and 11 bases lay between the germline ends. Germline V gene data show CDR1 as LGHNA and CDR2 as YSLEER. This CDR3 is 15 amino acids long. CDR3 residues: CASSQDASGAYEQYF. DNA for the CDR3: TGCGCCAGCAGCCAAGATGCGAGCGGTGCCTACGAGCAGTACTTC.

Worth noting for this clone: A junction boundary mismatches the germline segment, possibly from a read error. The chain recombines TRBV30 with TRBJ1-1; D gene ambiguous. CDR1 and CDR2 (germline): GTSNPN, SVGIG (reference sequence). CDR3 length equals 13 residues. CDR3 amino acids: CAWRVRGNTEAFF. The CDR3 nucleotides read TGTGCCTGGCGTGTACGGGGGAACACTGAAGCTTTCTTT.

This clone was seen only a few times. V is TRBV5-4 and J is TRBJ2-2; 14 bases align to TRBD2. V lost 1 base and J lost 3; bases outside the gene matches: 11. The germline V gene encodes CDR1 SGHNT and CDR2 YYREEE (reference sequence). The CDR3 loop spans 20 amino acids. CDR3 nucleotides: TGTGCCAGCAGCTTGCTCCAATCGGGACTAGCGGGAGTGGACACCGGGGAGCTGTTTTTT. Translation gives CASSLLQSGLAGVDTGELFF.

The chain links TRBV7-9 to TRBJ1-1; TRBD1 is a possible D gene (6 bases). Looked up from germline, CDR1 is SEHNR and CDR2 is FQNEAQ (reference sequence). Trimming pared 7 bases from V and 6 bases from J, leaving 15 bases between. The CDR3 is made up of 13 amino acids. CDR3 region: CASISRGGAEAFF. CDR3 DNA sequence: TGTGCCAGCATCTCGAGGGGGGGTGCTGAAGCTTTCTTT.

The rearrangement links TRBV5-1 to TRBJ1-1; no clear D. The CDR3 spans 11 residues. Trimming removed 0 bases at V and 9 bases at J, with 6 bases between. CDR1 and CDR2 from the germline V gene are SGHRS and YFSETQ. Written as DNA, the CDR3 is TGCGCCAGCAGCTTGGAGGAGCAAGCTTTCTTT. It yields the protein CASSLEEQAFF. The variable domain in full, completed from reference TRBV5-1 and TRBJ1-1, reads KAGVTQTPRYLIKTRGQQVTLSCSPISGHRSVSWYQQTPGQGLQFLFEYFSETQRNKGNFPGRFSGRQFSNSRSEMNVSTLELGDSALYLCASSLEEQAFFGQGTRLTVV.

About this clone: An end of the junction does not agree with germline; a read error may underlie this. The V call is TRBV10-1, the J call TRBJ2-7, with unresolved D. Germline V gene lookup returns CDR1 WNHNN and CDR2 SYGVQD (reference sequence). This CDR3 has 12 amino acids. CDR3 sequence: CLSVDYSYEQYF. The CDR3 DNA follows: TGTCTGAGCGTCGATTACTCCTACGAGCAGTACTTC.

The table lists this clone with a few counts. This chain connects TRBV10-3 to TRBJ1-2; possibly TRBD1 for D (6 bases). Germline CDR1 and CDR2: ENHRY and SYGVKD. This CDR3 has 16 residues. The V and J ends lost 3 bases and 3 bases respectively, with 17 bases between them. This CDR3 is CAISDSAKTGDYGYTF. The CDR3 DNA follows: TGTGCCATCAGTGATTCAGCAAAGACAGGTGACTATGGCTACACCTTC.

The chain links TRBV19 to TRBJ1-5; D ambiguous. CDR3 size: 13 residues. With 5 bases removed from V and 2 bases from J, the gap between germline ends came to 7 bases. Per the germline V gene, CDR1 is LNHDA and CDR2 is SQIVND (reference sequence). CDR3 nucleotides: TGTGCCAGTAGTGTCCGGGGCAATCAGCCCCAGCATTTT. Translating it yields CASSVRGNQPQHF. The entire variable domain, with the rest obtained from reference TRBV19 and TRBJ1-5, is as follows: DGGITQSPKYLFRKEGQNVTLSCEQNLNHDAMYWYRQDPGQGLRLIYYSQIVNDFQKGDIAEGYSVSREKKESFPLTVTSAQKNPTAFYLCASSVRGNQPQHFGDGTRLSIL.

A few counts support this clone. V is TRBV18 and J is TRBJ2-7; 10 bases are shared with TRBD2. The length of the CDR3 is 17 residues. Germline assignment: CDR1 KGHSH and CDR2 LQKENI. Losses at the gene ends were 3 bases for V and 7 bases for J; bases not matched to a gene: 15. The CDR3 nucleotides are TGTGCCAGCTCACCCCGAGGTAGGCTAGCGGGAGTGTGGGAGCAGTACTTC. Its translation is CASSPRGRLAGVWEQYF.

The chain has TRBV10-1 and TRBJ2-1; 10 positions agree with TRBD2. Per germline, CDR1 WNHNN and CDR2 SYGVQD (reference sequence). This CDR3 region has 15 residues. V lost 6 bases, J lost 7 bases, and 9 bases stayed unmatched. CDR3 sequence reads: CASSETGLAKNEQFF. For the CDR3, the DNA is TGCGCCAGCAGCGAAACGGGACTAGCGAAGAATGAGCAGTTCTTC.

V is TRBV2 and J is TRBJ2-7; 7 bases fit TRBD1. The CDR3 totals 16 residues. Germline V gives CDR1 SNHLY, CDR2 FYNNEI. V shed 6 bases and J 3 bases; nucleotides not matched to a gene: 14. The CDR3 region has the DNA TGTGCCAGCAGGACCGGCGCCGGGACAGTGCTCTACGAGCAGTACTTC. Translated: CASRTGAGTVLYEQYF.

The chain employs TRBV10-3 and TRBJ2-2; 8 bases align to TRBD1. J lost 5 bases, V lost 10 bases, and 3 bases had no gene match. Looked up from germline, CDR1 is ENHRY and CDR2 is SYGVKD. The CDR3 covers 12 residues. DNA for the CDR3: TGTGCCACCCGGACAGGGACCGGGGAGCTGTTTTTT. Translating it yields CATRTGTGELFF.

The rearrangement uses TRBV5-1 and TRBJ2-3; D remains ambiguous. The CDR3 spans 15 residues. CDR1 and CDR2 (germline): SGHRS, YFSETQ. V dropped 2 bases and J dropped 6 bases, with 16 bases sitting between them. The CDR3 region is CASSFALIVSDTQYF. Here the CDR3 DNA reads TGCGCCAGCAGCTTCGCGCTGATAGTCTCGGATACGCAGTATTTT.